This TCR beta chain comes out of a study of OX40 agonist ivuxolimab in advanced cancers. Sequencing was performed with immunoSEQ multiplex PCR; in TCRdb, only in-frame clones are kept and a portion is missing. The table shows 40,000 to 45,000 clones, with around 85% occurring only once. The starting material was CD4+ or CD8+ T cells sorted from blood, obtained in a trial of the OX40 agonist ivuxolimab. The sequence came from an adult with an advanced solid tumor such as melanoma, head and neck, liver or kidney cancer.

The CDR3: CASSGLQGNLREQYF. The CDR3, as DNA: TGTGCCAGCAGTGGATTACAGGGGAATTTACGCGAGCAGTACTTC. The V gene is TRBV25-1, the J gene TRBJ2-7, with TRBD1 matching 7 bases. The V gene end was trimmed by 4 bases and the J gene end by 6 bases; junction bases not matched to a gene: 12. This CDR3 has 15 residues. Germline CDR1 MGHDK, CDR2 SYGVNS.